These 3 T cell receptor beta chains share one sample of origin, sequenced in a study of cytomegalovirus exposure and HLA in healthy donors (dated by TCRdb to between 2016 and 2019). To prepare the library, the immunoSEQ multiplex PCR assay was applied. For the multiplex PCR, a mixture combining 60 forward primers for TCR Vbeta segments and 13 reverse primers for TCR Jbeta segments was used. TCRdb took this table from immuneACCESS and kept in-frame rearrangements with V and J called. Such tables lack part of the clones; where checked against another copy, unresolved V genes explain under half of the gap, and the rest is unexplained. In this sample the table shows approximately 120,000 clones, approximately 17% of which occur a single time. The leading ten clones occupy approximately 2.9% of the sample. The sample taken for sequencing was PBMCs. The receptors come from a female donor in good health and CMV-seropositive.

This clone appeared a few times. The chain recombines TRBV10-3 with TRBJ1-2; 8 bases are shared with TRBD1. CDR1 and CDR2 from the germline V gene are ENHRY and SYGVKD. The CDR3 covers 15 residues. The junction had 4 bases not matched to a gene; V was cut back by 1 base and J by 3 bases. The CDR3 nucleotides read TGTGCCATCAGTGAGTTCGGGACAGGCTACTATGGCTACACCTTC. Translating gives CAISEFGTGYYGYTF.

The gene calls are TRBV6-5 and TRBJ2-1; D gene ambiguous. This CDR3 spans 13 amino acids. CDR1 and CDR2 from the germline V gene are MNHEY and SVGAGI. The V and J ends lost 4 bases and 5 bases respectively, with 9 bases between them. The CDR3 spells CASSSPENNEQFF. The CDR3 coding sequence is TGTGCCAGCAGTTCTCCCGAGAACAATGAGCAGTTCTTC.

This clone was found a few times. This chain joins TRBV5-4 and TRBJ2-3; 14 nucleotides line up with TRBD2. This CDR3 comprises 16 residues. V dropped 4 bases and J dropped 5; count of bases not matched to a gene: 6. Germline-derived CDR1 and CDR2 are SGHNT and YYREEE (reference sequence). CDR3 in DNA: TGTGCCAGCAGCCAGGAAGGGACTAGCGGGGGAGATACGCAGTATTTT. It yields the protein CASSQEGTSGGDTQYF.